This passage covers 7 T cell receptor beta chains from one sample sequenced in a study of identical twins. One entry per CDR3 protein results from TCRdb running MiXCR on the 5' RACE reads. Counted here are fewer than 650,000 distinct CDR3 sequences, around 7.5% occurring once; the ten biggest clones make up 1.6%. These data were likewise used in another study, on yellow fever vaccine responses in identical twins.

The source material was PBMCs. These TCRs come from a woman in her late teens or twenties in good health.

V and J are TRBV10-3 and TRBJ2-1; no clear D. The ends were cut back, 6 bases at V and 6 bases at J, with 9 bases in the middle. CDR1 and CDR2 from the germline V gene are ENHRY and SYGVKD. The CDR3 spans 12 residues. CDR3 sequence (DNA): TGTGCCATCAGGGATTTTGGCAATGAGCAGTTCTTC. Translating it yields CAIRDFGNEQFF.

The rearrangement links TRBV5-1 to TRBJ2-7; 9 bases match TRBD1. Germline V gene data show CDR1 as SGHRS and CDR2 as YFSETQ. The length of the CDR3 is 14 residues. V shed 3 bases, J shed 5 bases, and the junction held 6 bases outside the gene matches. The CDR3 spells CASSSGQGGHEQYF. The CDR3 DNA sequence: TGCGCCAGCAGCTCGGGACAGGGAGGGCACGAGCAGTACTTC.

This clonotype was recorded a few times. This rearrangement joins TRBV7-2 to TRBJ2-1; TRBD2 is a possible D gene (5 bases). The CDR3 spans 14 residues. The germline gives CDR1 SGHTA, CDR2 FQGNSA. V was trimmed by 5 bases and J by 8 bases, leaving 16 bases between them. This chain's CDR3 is CASSQIAFIDEQFF. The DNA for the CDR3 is TGTGCCAGCAGCCAAATAGCGTTTATCGATGAGCAGTTCTTC.

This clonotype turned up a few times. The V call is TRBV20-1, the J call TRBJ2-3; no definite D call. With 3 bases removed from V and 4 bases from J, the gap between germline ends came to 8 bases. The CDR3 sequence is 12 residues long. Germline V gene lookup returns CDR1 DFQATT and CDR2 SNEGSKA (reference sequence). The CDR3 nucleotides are TGCAGTGCTAGGCGAGTGTCAGATACGCAGTATTTT. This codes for CSARRVSDTQYF.

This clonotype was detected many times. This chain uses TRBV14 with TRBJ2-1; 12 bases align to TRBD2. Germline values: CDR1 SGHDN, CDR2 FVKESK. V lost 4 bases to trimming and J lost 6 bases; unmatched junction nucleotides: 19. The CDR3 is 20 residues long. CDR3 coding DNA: TGTGCCAGCAGCCCCCCCCCTACTAGCGGGGGGCCGGGTGGGTTCAATGAGCAGTTCTTC. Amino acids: CASSPPPTSGGPGGFNEQFF.

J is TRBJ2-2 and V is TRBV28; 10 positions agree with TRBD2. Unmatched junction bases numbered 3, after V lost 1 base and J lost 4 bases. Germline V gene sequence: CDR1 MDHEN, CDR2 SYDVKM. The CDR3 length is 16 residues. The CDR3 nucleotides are TGTGCCAGCAGTTTATCCGGGACTAGCGCCACCGGGGAGCTGTTTTTT. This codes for CASSLSGTSATGELFF.

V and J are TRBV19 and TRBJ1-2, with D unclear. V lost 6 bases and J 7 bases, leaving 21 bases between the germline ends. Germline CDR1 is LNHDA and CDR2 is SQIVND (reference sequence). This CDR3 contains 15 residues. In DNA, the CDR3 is TGTGCCAGTAGCCCAACGGGCTGGTCGAACGCTGGCTACACCTTC. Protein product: CASSPTGWSNAGYTF.